A selection of T cell receptor beta chains follows, all from one sample in a study of T cell responses to AZD1222 COVID-19 vaccine. Assay used: immunoSEQ multiplex PCR; TCRdb lists only in-frame clones, some missing. The data contain some 86,000 clones, 80% of them singletons. The material sequenced was peripheral blood, taken on day 0 of AZD1222 vaccination. The receptors come from an adult in good health. CDR3s include the opening cysteine and the closing phenylalanine or tryptophan. The order of the fields is D gene, CDR3 length, J gene, clone size, V gene, CDR3 DNA, CDR3 protein. A D gene is named only where the DNA matches it firmly. Where a row states a size, it is once, few, many or the class of an expanded clone; other rows omit it.

>TRBD2|15|TRBJ2-3|NA|TRBV6-5
TGTGCCAGCACGGGGGGGACGGCTGCCACAGATACGCAGTATTTT
CASTGGTAATDTQYF
>NA|13|TRBJ1-6|NA|TRBV6-1
TGTGCCAGCAGGGACAGTCTTAATTCACCCCTCCACTTT
CASRDSLNSPLHF
>NA|18|TRBJ2-4|NA|TRBV4-1
TGCGCCAGCAGCCAAGGAGGGGTCAGGGGAATGGCCAAAAACATTCAGTACTTC
CASSQGGVRGMAKNIQYF
>TRBD1|13|TRBJ1-1|NA|TRBV7-2
TGTGCCAGCAGCTTCAACCAGGGGGCGGGTGCTTTCTTT
CASSFNQGAGAFF
>NA|15|TRBJ2-7|few|TRBV19
TGTGCCAGTAGTATTGGGGGCGAAAGGTCCTACGAGCAGTACTTC
CASSIGGERSYEQYF
>TRBD2|14|TRBJ2-5|NA|TRBV9
TGTGCCAGCAGCCGGGCTAGCGGTGAAGAGACCCAGTACTTC
CASSRASGEETQYF
>TRBD2|15|TRBJ2-3|NA|TRBV6-5
TGTGCCAGCAGTTCCGGGACTAGCGGAACAGATACGCAGTATTTT
CASSSGTSGTDTQYF
>TRBD2|18|TRBJ2-7|few|TRBV19
TGTGCCAGTAACCCTAGCGGTATATTTTCTAATCCCTCCTACGAGCAGTACTTC
CASNPSGIFSNPSYEQYF
>NA|15|TRBJ1-5|NA|TRBV27
TGTGCCAGCAGTTTATCGGAAGAGGGCAATCAGCCCCAGCATTTT
CASSLSEEGNQPQHF
>NA|13|TRBJ1-2|NA|TRBV29-1
TGCAGCGTTGACATGAACGCAGTCTATGGCTACACCTTC
CSVDMNAVYGYTF
>TRBD1|16|TRBJ2-3|NA|TRBV5-1
TGCGCCAGCAGCAGCGGCGGGACAGGGCTCACAGATACGCAGTATTTT
CASSSGGTGLTDTQYF